This is a list of T cell receptor beta chains from one sample in a study of OX40 agonist ivuxolimab in advanced cancers. This table comes from immunoSEQ multiplex PCR, and its TCRdb copy is limited to in-frame clones, with some not included. The table has tens of thousands of clones, 80% seen once. The sequences come from CD4+ or CD8+ T cells sorted from blood, collected in a trial of the OX40 agonist ivuxolimab. The receptors shown here come from an adult with an advanced solid tumor such as melanoma, head and neck, liver or kidney cancer. Both conserved end residues are part of each CDR3. The D gene is left open where the match is weak. Rows give clone size only sometimes, using once, few, many, or a class for an expanded clone.

size,D,V,J,DNA,CDR3
NA,TRBD2,TRBV28,TRBJ2-1,TGTGCCAGCACCCGACCGGGACTAGCGGGCAATGAGCAGTTCTTC,CASTRPGLAGNEQFF
NA,TRBD2,TRBV28,TRBJ2-1,TGTGCCACCAAGAGCGGGAGGGCCTTCTACAATGAGCAGTTCTTC,CATKSGRAFYNEQFF
NA,NA,TRBV30,TRBJ2-5,TGTGCCTGGAGTGCAGGGATAGGGGGTAACCAAGAGACCCAGTACTTC,CAWSAGIGGNQETQYF
NA,TRBD2,TRBV7-2,TRBJ2-3,TGTGCCAGCAGCTTAGGAGGGACTAGCGGCACAGATACGCAGTATTTT,CASSLGGTSGTDTQYF
NA,NA,TRBV19,TRBJ2-3,TGTGCCAGTAGGGATAGGGGACGGACAGATACGCAGTATTTT,CASRDRGRTDTQYF
NA,NA,TRBV5-1,TRBJ2-5,TGCGCCAGCAGCTTGGTTCGCGGGACCCCTCAAGAGACCCAGTACTTC,CASSLVRGTPQETQYF
NA,NA,TRBV5-1,TRBJ1-5,TGCGCCAGCAGCTTGGAAGCCGGTAGCAATCAGCCCCAGCATTTT,CASSLEAGSNQPQHF
NA,NA,TRBV29-1,TRBJ2-7,TGCAGCGTTGGACAGTCCTACGAGCAGTACTTC,CSVGQSYEQYF
NA,TRBD1,TRBV28,TRBJ2-4,TGTGCCAGCAGTATGACAGGGGGCCTCGCCAAAAACATTCAGTACTTC,CASSMTGGLAKNIQYF
few,NA,TRBV11-2,TRBJ2-3,TGTGCCAGCAGCGGACAGAGCGGGTGGACAGATACGCAGTATTTT,CASSGQSGWTDTQYF
NA,NA,TRBV7-9,TRBJ2-3,TGTGCCAGCAGCCTAACGGGCGGCGCAGATACGCAGTATTTT,CASSLTGGADTQYF
once,TRBD2,TRBV18,TRBJ2-1,TGTGCCAGCTCACCACCGTTAGCGGGAGCCTACAATGAGCAGTTCTTC,CASSPPLAGAYNEQFF
NA,NA,TRBV10-3,TRBJ1-5,TGTGCCATCAGTGAGGATGGTCCCGGATATAGCAATCAGCCCCAGCATTTT,CAISEDGPGYSNQPQHF
NA,NA,TRBV27,TRBJ2-3,TGTGCCAGCAGTAATAGGTGGGGCCCAGATACGCAGTATTTT,CASSNRWGPDTQYF
few,TRBD2,TRBV2,TRBJ2-1,TGTGCCAGCAGATTACTAGCGGGAGAGATCAATGAGCAGTTCTTC,CASRLLAGEINEQFF
NA,TRBD1,TRBV5-1,TRBJ2-1,TGCGCCAGCAGCCTAGGGACAGGGGTAAATGAGCAGTTCTTC,CASSLGTGVNEQFF
NA,TRBD2,TRBV5-4,TRBJ2-7,TGTGCCAGCAGCTCGAAGCGGGGTACCTACGAGCAGTACTTC,CASSSKRGTYEQYF
NA,TRBD2,TRBV14,TRBJ2-7,TGTGCCAGCAGCCAAGATCTGGTAGCGGGAATGCACGAGCAGTACTTC,CASSQDLVAGMHEQYF
NA,NA,TRBV5-4,TRBJ2-3,TGTGCCAGCAGCTTGAATCCGGGAGATACAGATACGCAGTATTTT,CASSLNPGDTDTQYF
NA,TRBD1,TRBV25-1,TRBJ2-2,TGTGCCAGCAGTGAATTTTCCCTGACAGGGAATCCCGGGGAGCTGTTTTTT,CASSEFSLTGNPGELFF
NA,NA,TRBV5-1,TRBJ2-1,TGCGCCAGCAGCTTGGTGGGCTACAATGAGCAGTTCTTC,CASSLVGYNEQFF
few,NA,TRBV28,TRBJ1-2,TGTGCCAGCAGTCTCCGACCCCTAGGGAGCTATGGCTACACCTTC,CASSLRPLGSYGYTF
NA,TRBD1,TRBV20-1,TRBJ2-3,TGCAGTGCCACAGGGGCAGATACGCAGTATTTT,CSATGADTQYF
few,TRBD1,TRBV4-1,TRBJ1-5,TGCGCCAGCAGCCTCTCCGAAGGGACAGGGGGGCCCCAGCATTTT,CASSLSEGTGGPQHF
NA,TRBD1,TRBV27,TRBJ2-7,TGTGCCAGCAGTTCGCCCGGGACAGGGCCCTACGAGCAGTACTTC,CASSSPGTGPYEQYF
NA,TRBD2,TRBV25-1,TRBJ2-3,TGTGCCACCTTTAGCGGCGGGGGAGATACGCAGTATTTT,CATFSGGGDTQYF
NA,NA,TRBV6-5,TRBJ1-1,TGTGCCAGCAGTCGAACATCAGGGAACACTGAAGCTTTCTTT,CASSRTSGNTEAFF
NA,NA,TRBV5-4,TRBJ2-7,TGTGCCAGCACCCAATCGGAGAGTGACTACGAGCAGTACTTC,CASTQSESDYEQYF
NA,NA,TRBV20-1,TRBJ2-1,TGCAGTGCTAGAGTGTGGGCCCAGCAGTTCTTC,CSARVWAQQFF
once,TRBD1,TRBV7-2,TRBJ2-5,TGTGCCAGCAGCTTGGGACAGGGGGGCCGAGAGACCCAGTACTTC,CASSLGQGGRETQYF
once,TRBD1,TRBV28,TRBJ1-6,TGTGCCAGCAGCCTTTCCGGGACAGGAGATTCACCCCTCCACTTT,CASSLSGTGDSPLHF
few,NA,TRBV5-1,TRBJ1-1,TGCGCCAGCAGCTTGGCCAACACTGAAGCTTTCTTT,CASSLANTEAFF
NA,NA,TRBV6-5,TRBJ2-1,TGTGCCAGCAGCCGTGACAGGAGCTCCTACAATGAGCAGTTCTTC,CASSRDRSSYNEQFF
NA,NA,TRBV18,TRBJ1-2,TGTGCCAGCTCACCCCCTAACACAGAGTCCGCGGCCGGCTACACCTTC,CASSPPNTESAAGYTF
NA,NA,TRBV6-6,TRBJ1-1,TGTGCCAGCAATTGGGATCGTGGGGTTGAAGCTTTCTTT,CASNWDRGVEAFF
NA,NA,TRBV28,TRBJ2-3,TGTGCCAGCAGTTTATTGGGAGATACGCAGTATTTT,CASSLLGDTQYF
NA,TRBD1,TRBV28,TRBJ1-2,TGTGCCATCCAGGGGGGTTACTATGGCTACACCTTC,CAIQGGYYGYTF
NA,NA,TRBV7-9,TRBJ2-2,TGTGCCAGCAGCACTCACAGGGTGGGAACTACCGGGGAGCTGTTTTTT,CASSTHRVGTTGELFF
NA,NA,TRBV28,TRBJ1-3,TGTGCCAGCAGTTTATCTGACAGACGCTCTGGAAACACCATATATTTT,CASSLSDRRSGNTIYF
few,TRBD1,TRBV18,TRBJ1-1,TGTGCCAGCTCACCCCCTTTGGCAGGGGGTGTTATGGGGTTGGGCACTGAAGCTTTCTTT,CASSPPLAGGVMGLGTEAFF
NA,TRBD1,TRBV2,TRBJ1-1,TGTGCCAGCAGCACCCGACAGGGGTCAACTGAAGCTTTCTTT,CASSTRQGSTEAFF
NA,NA,TRBV19,TRBJ2-3,TGTGCCAGTATCCCCAATGGAAGGGATACGCAGTATTTT,CASIPNGRDTQYF
few,NA,TRBV29-1,TRBJ2-3,TGCAGCGTCTTGACAGATACGCAGTATTTT,CSVLTDTQYF
NA,NA,TRBV27,TRBJ2-5,TGTGCCAGCAGTTTCGACAGAGTCCAAGAGACCCAGTACTTC,CASSFDRVQETQYF
NA,NA,TRBV28,TRBJ2-5,TGTGCCAGCAGTTTAGTCGGACGCTTCCAAGAGACCCAGTACTTC,CASSLVGRFQETQYF
NA,NA,TRBV9,TRBJ1-1,TGTGCCAGCAGCCCAGGTATGAGCACTGAAGCTTTCTTT,CASSPGMSTEAFF